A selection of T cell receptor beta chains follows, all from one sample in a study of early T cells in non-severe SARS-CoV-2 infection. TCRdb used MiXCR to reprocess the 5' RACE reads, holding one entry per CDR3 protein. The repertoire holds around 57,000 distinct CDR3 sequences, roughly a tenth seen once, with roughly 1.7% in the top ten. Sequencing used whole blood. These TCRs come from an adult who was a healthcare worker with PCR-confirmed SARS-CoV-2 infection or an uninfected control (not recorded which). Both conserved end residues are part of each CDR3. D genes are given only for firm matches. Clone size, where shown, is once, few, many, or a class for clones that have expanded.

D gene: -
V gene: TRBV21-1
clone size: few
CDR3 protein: CASKSEAFF

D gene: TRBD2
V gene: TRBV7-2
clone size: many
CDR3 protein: CASSLGPGLAVQETQYF

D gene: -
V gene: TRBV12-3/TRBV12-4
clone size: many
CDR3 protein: CASSFFSGNTIYF

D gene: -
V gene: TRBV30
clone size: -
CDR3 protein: CAWSPPYRLAKNIQYF

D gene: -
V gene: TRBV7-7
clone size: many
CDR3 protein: CASSPPVPETQYF

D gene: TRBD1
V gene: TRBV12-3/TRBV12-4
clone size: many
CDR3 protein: CASSLGGTGSNEKLFF

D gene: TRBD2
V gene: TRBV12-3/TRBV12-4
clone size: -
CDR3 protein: CASSRRTSGSDTQYF

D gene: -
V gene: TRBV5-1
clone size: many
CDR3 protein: CASSMPPGGTNYGYTF

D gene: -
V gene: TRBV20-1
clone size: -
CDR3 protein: CSARDGSGAENIQYF

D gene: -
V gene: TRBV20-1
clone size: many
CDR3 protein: CSAPGAGADETQYF

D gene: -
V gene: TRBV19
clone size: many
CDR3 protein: CASGGGTDTQYF

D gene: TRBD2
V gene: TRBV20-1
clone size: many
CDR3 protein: CSATARLAGENTPSTDTQYF

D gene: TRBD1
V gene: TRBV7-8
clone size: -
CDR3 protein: CASSLTGTGAKANYGYTF

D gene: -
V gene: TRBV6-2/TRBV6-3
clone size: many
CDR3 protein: CASSSSSDSLETQYF

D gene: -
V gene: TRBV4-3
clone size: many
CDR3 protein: CASSQDRGNTIYF

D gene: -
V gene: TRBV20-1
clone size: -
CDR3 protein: CSVPGGGGFTQYF

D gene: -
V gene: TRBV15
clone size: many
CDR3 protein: CATSRDRGSGANVLTF

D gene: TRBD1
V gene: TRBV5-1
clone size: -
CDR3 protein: CASSSQGPDTQYF

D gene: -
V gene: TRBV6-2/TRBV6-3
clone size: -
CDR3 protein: CASSYRERLYNEQFF

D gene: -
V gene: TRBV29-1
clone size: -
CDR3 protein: CSGAETGGNTEAFF

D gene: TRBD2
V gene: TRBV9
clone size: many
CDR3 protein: CASSVTLAGGQETQYF

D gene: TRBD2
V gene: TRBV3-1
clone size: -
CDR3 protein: CASSQNPSLAEYQETQYF